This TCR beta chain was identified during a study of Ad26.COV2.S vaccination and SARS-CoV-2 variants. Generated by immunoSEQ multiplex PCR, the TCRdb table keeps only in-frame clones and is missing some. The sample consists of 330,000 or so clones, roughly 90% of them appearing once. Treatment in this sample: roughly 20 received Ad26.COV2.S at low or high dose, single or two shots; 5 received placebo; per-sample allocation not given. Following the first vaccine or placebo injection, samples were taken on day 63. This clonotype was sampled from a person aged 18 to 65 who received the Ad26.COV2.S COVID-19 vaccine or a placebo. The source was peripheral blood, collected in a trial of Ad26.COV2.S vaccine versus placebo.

DNA of the CDR3: TGCAGCGTGGGAGAAGGACAGAGTAATTCACCCCTCCACTTT. This encodes CSVGEGQSNSPLHF. This chain links TRBV29-1 with TRBJ1-6; tentatively, D is TRBD1 (6 bases). The V gene lost 6 bases and the J gene lost 6 bases, with 15 bases spanning the gap. The germline CDR1 and CDR2 sequences are SQVTM and ANQGSEA. The CDR3 sequence is 14 residues long.